One TCR beta chain is described in this entry. Its binding antigen is unknown. Base qualities are not provided; no much larger clone lies one nucleotide away. This record belongs to a study of PD-1 blockade in classical Hodgkin lymphoma (dated by TCRdb to the early 2020s). As for the study more broadly: Nivolumab dosing was 3 mg/kg intravenously every 2 weeks, continuing until either disease progression or unacceptable toxicity. The study used TCR beta sequencing and CyTOF to define a peripheral blood immune signature of response to PD-1 blockade in classical Hodgkin lymphoma.

The time point label, read with the paper, signifies: cycle 4 day 1 (C4D1), after 6 weeks of nivolumab. Relapse after autologous stem cell transplantation had occurred in all trial patients, and cohorts A, B and C were distinguished by prior brentuximab vedotin exposure. A total of under 70 patients with relapsed/refractory classical Hodgkin lymphoma made up the trial cohort, and each patient's best overall response was complete response, partial response or progressive disease. Trial patients were treated with single-agent nivolumab in the multi-cohort phase II CheckMate 205 trial. An independent review committee assessed best overall response using the 2007 International Working Group response criteria. PBMCs from the trial were collected at three points: immediately before nivolumab initiation (C1D1), and during therapy at cycle 2 day 1 and cycle 4 day 1. Peripheral blood was collected in 8 mL Vacutainer Cell Preparation Tubes, from which PBMCs were isolated by centrifugation and then cryopreserved.

The paper's findings and limits, for the study overall: Baseline TCR diversity was reported to be lower in newly diagnosed patients than in healthy donors and to be lower still in relapsed/refractory patients. The study was limited to a single clinical trial cohort, and causes of repertoire differences, possibly disease activity or prior therapy, remained undefined. CD4+ but not CD8+ TCR diversity rose significantly by C4D1 (p=0.0027 vs p=0.16), most apparent in complete responders (p=0.02). Among trial patients, those achieving complete response had baseline diversity similar to that of newly diagnosed patients, while diversity was significantly lower in partial responders and progressors. Lower diversity was observed in patients in whom nivolumab was started less than 1 year after ASCT, and these patients were excluded from later analyses so that confounding by immune reconstitution would be avoided.

The Qiagen DNeasy kit was used to extract genomic DNA both from unsorted PBMCs and from the negatively selected CD4+ and CD8+ fractions. Amplification of TCR beta CDR3 regions was done by immunoSEQ multiplex PCR with primers that anneal to V and J segments. A synthetic immune receptor repertoire was used to minimize amplification bias, and any residual bias was removed computationally once sequencing was done. The published analysis was carried out like this. Custom Python scripts were used to quantify repertoire diversity as the Shannon entropy index. Unsorted, CD4+ and CD8+ repertoires were analyzed separately, except in combined analyses where CD4+ and CD8+ sequences were merged in silico. A clone was considered expanded if an increase in frequency of at least 2-fold after treatment relative to C1D1 was found, and a pseudocount of 0.5 was applied to clones undetected at baseline. Singleton clones were defined as clones with 0 or 1 copy at C1D1, and non-singleton clones were defined as clones with 2 or more copies. Clones expanded in unsorted samples were assigned a CD4+, CD8+ or unknown annotation through matching of protein sequences in sorted samples from the same patient. Wilcoxon tests on paired samples were used to test changes in diversity from C1D1 to C4D1. The immuneACCESS repertoire file appears here via TCRdb, limited to in-frame rearrangements. These files lack a portion of the clones; in checked studies, under half of the deficit traces to unresolved V genes, and the cause of the others is not known. V and J calls plus clone size are reproduced from that table; the DNA served to infer D and trimming. This sample gives tens of thousands of clones in total; 86% of them show up just once. The biggest ten clones account for 6.5% to 8% of the sample.

The TCR comes from a human donor with classical Hodgkin lymphoma. Sequencing used peripheral blood mononuclear cells (PBMCs), obtained before the fourth cycle of nivolumab.

In nucleotides, the sequence is TGTGCCAGCAGTCCCCGGGGGGGGTCTCGTGAGCAGTTCTTC. Its protein is CASSPRGGSREQFF. Recombination connected TRBV28 to TRBJ2-1; 8 bases in the middle match TRBD2. Germline trimming: 5 bases from V, 9 bases from J; junction bases outside gene matches: 9. CDR1 and CDR2 (MDHEN, SYDVKM) derive from the germline V gene. Taken from cysteine to phenylalanine, the CDR3 has 14 residues. The CDR3 DNA has 42 bases and is translated from base 1.